The TCR beta chain described here comes from a study of blood T cell repertoires in COVID-19. The overall study: PBMCs, B-cell-depleted T cells, or T cells provided the cDNA or gDNA that made up the material.

During active infection, Seattle patients enrolled and were then monitored through disease. V lost 5 bases to trimming and J lost 6 bases, with 12 bases between them. There are 13 residues in the CDR3. CDR1 and CDR2 (germline): LNHDA, SQIVND (reference sequence). Only in-frame clones appear in the TCRdb table, and some are missing; sequencing was by immunoSEQ multiplex PCR. The repertoire holds about 200,000 clones, with around 86% as singletons. The origin of this receptor is an older woman with COVID-19, enrolled during active disease. The specimen was peripheral blood. V is TRBV19 and J is TRBJ2-3; D possibly corresponds to TRBD1 (5 bases). The CDR3 here is CASSLQGVDTQYF. CDR3 coding DNA: TGTGCCAGTAGTCTCCAGGGTGTGGATACGCAGTATTTT.